The 31 T cell receptor beta chains given below trace back to one sample, sequenced in a study of low-dose radiotherapy and immunotherapy resistance in tumors. Priming of first-strand cDNA relied on TRAV- and TRBV-specific primers (covering alpha and beta chains). TCRs underwent 15 to 25 PCR cycles of amplification with a constant-region primer and V-primer adapter. From the reads, TCRdb called clonotypes with MiXCR, one entry per CDR3 protein. This table holds 55,000 to 70,000 distinct CDR3 sequences, 20% to 25% found once. Time point noted: before trial treatment. The sample consisted of PBMCs, taken before treatment. The receptors were sampled from a male donor with prostate cancer.

This clonotype was seen many times. The gene calls are TRBV30 and TRBJ2-5; either TRBD1 or TRBD2 may supply D (6 bases each). V lost 7 bases and J 5 bases, leaving 17 bases between the germline ends. The CDR3 has 13 residues. Germline CDR1 and CDR2: GTSNPN and SVGIG (reference sequence). CDR3 nucleotide sequence: TGTGCCTCCCAAACCGGGGGCCCGGAGACCCAGTACTTC. Its translation is CASQTGGPETQYF.

The gene calls are TRBV18 and TRBJ1-2, with D uncertain. Deletions cut 3 bases from V and 3 bases from J, with 11 bases between. The CDR3 totals 14 residues. Germline assignment: CDR1 KGHSH and CDR2 LQKENI. The CDR3 is CASSPGRDHYGYTF. In nucleotides, the CDR3 is TGTGCCAGCTCACCTGGCAGAGACCACTATGGCTACACCTTC.

This clonotype was counted many times. This chain joins TRBV12-3 or TRBV12-4 and TRBJ1-1; unclear D gene. Trimming took off 6 bases at V and 5 bases at J, with 13 bases between the two ends. The CDR3 length is 13 residues. The CDR3 nucleotides are TGTGCCAGCAGCCCTGGATACCGTACTGAAGCTTTCTTT. Encoded protein: CASSPGYRTEAFF.

Many counts were recorded for this clonotype. The DNA of the CDR3 is TGCGCCAGCAGCTTGGCCCAGACAAACACTGAAGCTTTCTTT. Translated: CASSLAQTNTEAFF. The rearrangement uses TRBV5-1 and TRBJ1-1; D call uncertain. Germline V gives CDR1 SGHRS, CDR2 YFSETQ. The CDR3 is 14 residues long. Trimming left V 0 bases short and J 2 bases short, with 8 bases between.

This clonotype was seen many times. The chain is built from TRBV9 and TRBJ2-2; D unclear. The CDR3 has 15 amino acids. Germline CDR1 and CDR2: SGDLS and YYNGEE. The V gene lost 4 bases and the J gene lost 1 base, with 11 bases spanning the gap. The CDR3 DNA reads TGTGCCAGCAGCCCCCGAATTGTGAACACCGGGGAGCTGTTTTTT. It yields the protein CASSPRIVNTGELFF.

This clonotype was observed many times. V is TRBV12-3 or TRBV12-4 and J is TRBJ2-1; D remains unclear. The CDR3 runs to 12 residues. Between the trimmed V and J ends, which lost 2 bases and 9 bases, there was a span of 8 bases. The CDR3, as DNA: TGTGCCAGCAGTTTACAAGGTCGTGAGCAGTTCTTC. It specifies CASSLQGREQFF.

This clonotype was seen a few times. DNA for the CDR3: TGCGCCAGCAGCCCCGAGGCGGGGTTAATCTACGAGCAGTACTTC. Translating gives CASSPEAGLIYEQYF. J is TRBJ2-7 and V is TRBV5-1, with D maybe TRBD2 (6 bases). CDR1 SGHRS and CDR2 YFSETQ come from the germline V gene. The germline V and J ends were trimmed by 4 bases and 3 bases, with 17 bases remaining between them. The CDR3 sequence is 15 residues long.

Ten or more counts support this clonotype. The rearrangement links TRBV6-2 or TRBV6-3 to TRBJ2-7, with D perhaps matching TRBD1 or TRBD2 (10 bases each). The CDR3 totals 20 residues. Trimming removed 2 bases from V and 4 bases from J, with 30 bases in between. Germline CDR1 is MNHEY and CDR2 is SVGEGT. The CDR3 sequence is CASSYQPGQGRVAGGYEQYF. Written as DNA, the CDR3 is TGTGCCAGCAGTTACCAGCCGGGACAGGGGAGAGTAGCGGGAGGTTACGAGCAGTACTTC.

This clonotype has ten or more counts. The chain has TRBV6-6 and TRBJ2-3, with 11 bases lining up with TRBD2. Germline trimming cut 7 bases from V and 4 bases from J; bases unmatched to any gene: 4. The CDR3 has 14 amino acids. Germline V gene lookup returns CDR1 MNHNY and CDR2 SVGAGI (reference sequence). CDR3 amino acids: CASKTSGGADTQYF. The CDR3 DNA is TGTGCCAGCAAAACTAGCGGGGGAGCAGATACGCAGTATTTT.

This clonotype has a count of ten or more. This chain uses TRBV10-2 with TRBJ2-1, with D unresolved. The CDR3 spans 13 residues. The V end was cut by 3 bases, the J end by 3 bases, with 6 bases between. Germline assignment: CDR1 WSHSY and CDR2 SAAADI. Written as DNA, the CDR3 is TGCGCCAGCAGTGAACGGTACTACAATGAGCAGTTCTTC. This translates into CASSERYYNEQFF.

The gene calls are TRBV6-5 and TRBJ2-5; D uncertain. Per germline, CDR1 MNHEY and CDR2 SVGAGI. The CDR3 totals 15 residues. Trimming pared 0 bases from V and 1 base from J, leaving 9 bases between. The CDR3 bases are TGTGCCAGCAGTTACTCGTCAAGATCCCAAGAGACCCAGTACTTC. It is translated as CASSYSSRSQETQYF.

This clonotype was seen at least ten times. V usage is TRBV2 and J usage is TRBJ1-5, with TRBD1 identical over 10 bases. This CDR3 has 15 amino acids. Germline V gene lookup returns CDR1 SNHLY and CDR2 FYNNEI. Losses at the gene ends were 6 bases for V and 5 bases for J; bases not matched to a gene: 7. CDR3 loop: CASSVTGGYDQPQHF. In DNA form, the CDR3 reads TGTGCCAGCAGCGTGACAGGGGGCTACGATCAGCCCCAGCATTTT.

This clonotype showed up many times. The CDR3 DNA follows: TGTGCCAGCAGTCCCGGACGATGGACCGGGGAGCTGTTTTTT. Translated, it gives CASSPGRWTGELFF. The chain employs TRBV28 and TRBJ2-2; no clear D gene. Between the trimmed V and J ends, which lost 5 bases and 5 bases, there was a span of 12 bases. This CDR3 is 14 amino acids long. Germline lookup yields CDR1 MDHEN and CDR2 SYDVKM.

The sample holds many counts of this clonotype. V and J are TRBV11-2 and TRBJ1-1; TRBD1 matches at 11 bases. V was pared by 4 bases and J by 4 bases, with 5 bases of the junction left unmatched. Per germline, CDR1 SGHAT and CDR2 FQNNGV. The CDR3 spans 15 residues. The CDR3 DNA follows: TGTGCCAGCAGCTCCCAGGGACAGGGGGGCACTGAAGCTTTCTTT. Its translation: CASSSQGQGGTEAFF. Looking up the rest from reference TRBV11-2 and TRBJ1-1 gives the full variable domain: EAGVAQSPRYKIIEKRQSVAFWCNPISGHATLYWYQQILGQGPKLLIQFQNNGVVDDSQLPKDRFSAERLKGVDSTLKIQPAKLEDSAVYLCASSSQGQGGTEAFFGQGTRLTVV.

This clonotype was seen a few times. The chain is built from TRBV5-1 and TRBJ2-1; the match to TRBD2 covers 9 bases. Trimming removed 2 bases from V and 6 bases from J; junction bases left unmatched: 3. CDR1 and CDR2 from the germline V gene are SGHRS and YFSETQ. CDR3 length: 14 residues. The CDR3 sequence: CASSFGGGVNEQFF. CDR3 coding DNA: TGCGCCAGCAGCTTCGGCGGGGGGGTCAATGAGCAGTTCTTC.

Many counts were recorded for this clonotype. The V call is TRBV30, the J call TRBJ2-7, with D uncertain. This CDR3 spans 12 amino acids. Trimming cost V 2 bases and J 3 bases, with 8 bases left between them. Germline V lookup: CDR1 GTSNPN, CDR2 SVGIG (reference sequence). The CDR3 DNA is TGTGCCTGGAGTCGGGTGAACTACGAGCAGTACTTC. Translating gives CAWSRVNYEQYF.

This clonotype showed up many times. The chain uses TRBV10-2 and TRBJ1-2, with 9 bases lining up with TRBD1. The CDR3 totals 14 residues. The germline gives CDR1 WSHSY, CDR2 SAAADI. V lost 6 bases, J lost 5 bases, and 7 bases stayed unmatched. CDR3 amino acids: CASRPNRGLYGYTF. CDR3 coding DNA: TGCGCCAGCAGGCCCAACAGGGGGCTTTATGGCTACACCTTC.

V usage is TRBV27 and J usage is TRBJ1-2; 9 nucleotides match TRBD1. Per the germline V gene, CDR1 is MNHEY and CDR2 is SMNVEV (reference sequence). V lost 5 bases to trimming and J lost 8 bases; unmatched junction nucleotides: 6. CDR3 length: 13 residues. CDR3 in amino acids: CASSPGTGTGYTF. The CDR3 bases are TGTGCCAGCAGTCCTGGGACAGGGACGGGCTACACCTTC.

This clonotype has at least ten counts. This rearrangement joins TRBV7-9 to TRBJ2-7; 8 bases are shared with TRBD2. Germline CDR1 SEHNR, CDR2 FQNEAQ (reference sequence). The CDR3 length is 14 residues. With V trimmed by 3 bases and J by 4 bases, 5 bases remained unmatched. The CDR3 reads CASSFSGTNYEQYF. Here the CDR3 DNA reads TGTGCCAGCAGCTTTAGCGGGACGAATTACGAGCAGTACTTC.

In this sample, this clonotype turned up many times. J is TRBJ2-7 and V is TRBV2; 11 nucleotides agree with TRBD2. The germline V gene has CDR1 SNHLY and CDR2 FYNNEI. This CDR3 is built from 13 residues. Germline trimming cut 6 bases from V and 7 bases from J; bases unmatched to any gene: 5. The chain's CDR3 is CASRLAGVGEQYF. CDR3 bases: TGTGCCAGCAGACTAGCGGGAGTGGGTGAGCAGTACTTC.

This clonotype was picked up many times. CDR3 sequence reads: CASSKDIGSEQYF. The CDR3 DNA sequence: TGTGCCAGCAGCAAGGACATTGGTTCCGAGCAGTACTTC. The chain combines TRBV7-9 with TRBJ2-7; TRBD1 might be the D (5 bases). CDR1 is SEHNR, CDR2 FQNEAQ, per germline (reference sequence). Deletions cut 5 bases from V and 6 bases from J, with 14 bases between. The CDR3 has 13 residues.

The J gene is TRBJ1-4, the V gene TRBV29-1; tentative D call: TRBD1 (5 bases). Germline V gene data show CDR1 as SQVTM and CDR2 as ANQGSEA. Trimming removed 1 base at V and 2 bases at J, with 8 bases between. This CDR3 region has 14 residues. CDR3 sequence (DNA): TGCAGCGTTGAAGGGAGGGGTACTAATGAAAAACTGTTTTTT. Translated, it gives CSVEGRGTNEKLFF.

The table lists this clonotype with many counts. The chain carries TRBV5-4 and TRBJ2-1; tentative D call: TRBD1 (5 bases). CDR1 and CDR2 from the germline V gene are SGHNT and YYREEE (reference sequence). V was pared by 0 bases and J by 9 bases, with 10 bases between. The CDR3 loop spans 13 amino acids. The CDR3 sequence: CASSLGQYPEQFF. The CDR3 nucleotides are TGTGCCAGCAGCTTGGGACAGTATCCTGAGCAGTTCTTC. Variable domain in full (rest from reference TRBV5-4 and TRBJ2-1): ETGVTQSPTHLIKTRGQQVTLRCSSQSGHNTVSWYQQALGQGPQFIFQYYREEENGRGNFPPRFSGLQFPNYSSELNVNALELDDSALYLCASSLGQYPEQFFGPGTRLTVL.

The chain joins TRBV28 to TRBJ1-1, with no clear D. CDR1 MDHEN and CDR2 SYDVKM come from the germline V gene. The CDR3 loop spans 14 amino acids. The V end was cut by 2 bases, the J end by 1 base, with 8 bases between. The CDR3 nucleotides read TGTGCCAGCAGTTTAGGGAAGGGGAACACTGAAGCTTTCTTT. It is translated as CASSLGKGNTEAFF. Complete variable domain (other parts from reference TRBV28 and TRBJ1-1): DVKVTQSSRYLVKRTGEKVFLECVQDMDHENMFWYRQDPGLGLRLIYFSYDVKMKEKGDIPEGYSVSREKKERFSLILESASTNQTSMYLCASSLGKGNTEAFFGQGTRLTVV.

This clonotype has ten or more counts. The chain carries TRBV24-1 and TRBJ2-2; 9 bases fit TRBD1. This CDR3 is built from 17 residues. V lost 4 bases and J lost 5; bases outside the gene matches: 10. Germline V CDR1 and CDR2: KGHDR, SFDVKD. The CDR3 DNA is TGTGCCACCAGTGAAAGCATGGGACAGGGAAAAACCGGGGAGCTGTTTTTT. Translation gives CATSESMGQGKTGELFF.

Many counts were recorded for this clonotype. This chain's CDR3 is CASSITTGAQSPEAFF. CDR3 nucleotide sequence: TGTGCCAGTAGTATAACGACGGGGGCCCAAAGCCCTGAAGCTTTCTTT. V is TRBV19 and J is TRBJ1-1, with a tentative D call TRBD1 (6 bases). V was clipped by 2 bases and J by 6 bases, with 19 bases between them. Germline lookup yields CDR1 LNHDA and CDR2 SQIVND (reference sequence). The CDR3 runs to 16 residues.

This clonotype occurred many times. This chain links TRBV5-6 with TRBJ2-3; D is unresolved. The CDR3 runs 16 residues. Germline-derived CDR1 and CDR2 are SGHDT and YYEEEE. Trimming removed 0 bases from V and 5 bases from J, with 16 bases in between. The CDR3 DNA follows: TGTGCCAGCAGCTTGGAGGCGGCCCCCCTGGTAGATACGCAGTATTTT. This encodes CASSLEAAPLVDTQYF.

Regarding this clonotype: A far larger clone is one nucleotide away, so this likely arose from a read error. V gene TRBV26 combines with J gene TRBJ2-1; TRBD2 is the table's D call, not checked against the DNA. TRBV26 is a pseudogene. CDR3 length: 17 residues. The chain's CDR3 is CASQVIRNGRNYNEQFF. The CDR3 DNA is TGTGCCAGCCAAGTTATCCGAAACGGGAGGAATTACAATGAGCAGTTCTTC.

Ten or more counts support this clonotype. The J gene is TRBJ2-1, the V gene TRBV20-1, with a tentative D call TRBD2 (5 bases). The germline gives CDR1 DFQATT, CDR2 SNEGSKA (reference sequence). With 0 bases removed from V and 3 bases from J, the gap between germline ends came to 21 bases. The CDR3 covers 18 residues. The CDR3 here is CSARDRLGGLAFYNEQFF. The CDR3 nucleotides are TGCAGTGCTAGAGATAGGCTCGGTGGACTTGCCTTCTACAATGAGCAGTTCTTC.

In this sample, this clonotype turned up many times. The chain is built from TRBV25-1 and TRBJ1-1; D not resolved. This CDR3 has 15 amino acids. Trimming cost V 3 bases and J 5 bases, with 16 bases left between them. Germline V gene lookup returns CDR1 MGHDK and CDR2 SYGVNS. CDR3: CASSEAWETGTEAFF. The CDR3 DNA sequence: TGTGCCAGCAGTGAGGCCTGGGAGACGGGGACTGAAGCTTTCTTT.

The chain has TRBV29-1 and TRBJ1-5, with a tentative D call TRBD1 (5 bases). This CDR3 spans 13 amino acids. Looked up from germline, CDR1 is SQVTM and CDR2 is ANQGSEA. Between the trimmed V and J ends, which lost 4 bases and 12 bases, there was a span of 19 bases. CDR3 coding DNA: TGCAGCGTTGGGGCAGGATCCGCGGGGGTCCAGCATTTT. Translation: CSVGAGSAGVQHF.